This entry concerns a single TCR beta chain. The antigen is not known. 5'RACE with constant-segment primers yielded barcoded, UMI-tagged TCR alpha and TCR beta cDNA libraries. TCRdb re-analysed the 5' RACE reads in MiXCR, keeping a single row per CDR3 protein. The sample lists approximately 190,000 distinct CDR3 sequences, about 16% occurring once. These data originate in a study of T-cell memory formation after mild COVID-19. Study observations and caveats: The study detected some responding clones in pre-infection memory, suggesting cross-reactive memory joined. Among contracting clones, CD4+ were mainly CM/EM and CD8+ enriched in EMRA. Nothing showed for sure that second-wave clones peaking on day 37 were SARS-CoV-2 specific.

The V and J ends lost 5 bases and 0 bases, in that order; junction bases with no gene match: 9. Germline loops: CDR1 LGHDT, CDR2 YNNKEL (reference sequence). The CDR3 extends over 16 amino acids. The specimen sequenced was PBMCs or a T cell subset sorted from them (not recorded which). The TCR comes from an adult woman who had mild COVID-19 (a few samples of this study predate the infection). Cell type and time point are not known. The chain is built from TRBV3-1 and TRBJ2-7, with 8 bases that match TRBD2. The CDR3 DNA reads TGTGCCAGCAGCTCCTTGGGCGGGAGGCCCTCCTACGAGCAGTACTTC. It is translated as CASSSLGGRPSYEQYF.